Listed below are T cell receptor beta chains from one sample, sequenced in a study of Graves' ophthalmopathy and Graves' hyperthyroidism. TCRdb reprocessed the multiplex PCR reads via MiXCR and lists one record per CDR3 protein. The data show around 1.1 million distinct CDR3 sequences, about two fifths seen once. Sequencing used peripheral blood or thyroid tissue (not recorded which). The receptor set was obtained from an adult man with Graves' hyperthyroidism. Both conserved end residues are part of each CDR3. D genes are given only for firm matches. A clone size is listed for some rows: how often the clone was seen (once, few, many), or a class if it is expanded.

D,J,size,V,length,CDR3,DNA
.,TRBJ2-7,many,TRBV10-3,13,CAISEYKSYEQYF,TGTGCCATCAGTGAGTATAAGTCCTACGAGCAGTACTTC
.,TRBJ2-6,.,TRBV29-1,12,CSVRSGANVLTF,TGCAGCGTACGCTCTGGGGCCAACGTCCTGACTTTC
TRBD1,TRBJ2-7,.,TRBV11-2,15,CASSLVGTEFNEQYF,TGTGCCAGCAGCTTAGTTGGGACAGAGTTCAACGAGCAGTACTTC
TRBD1,TRBJ2-7,many,TRBV5-6,14,CASSLGQGFGEQYF,TGTGCCAGCAGCTTGGGACAGGGGTTTGGCGAGCAGTACTTC
TRBD1,TRBJ1-1,many,TRBV5-1,16,CASSDQSQGAGTEAFF,TGCGCCAGCAGCGATCAATCACAGGGGGCCGGCACTGAAGCTTTCTTT
.,TRBJ2-7,many,TRBV10-1,11,CASSVGHEQYF,TGCGCCAGCAGTGTGGGCCACGAGCAGTACTTC
TRBD1,TRBJ2-5,few,TRBV5-1,15,CASAVTGRLEETQYF,TGCGCCAGCGCCGTGACAGGGAGATTGGAGGAGACCCAGTACTTC
.,TRBJ1-5,many,TRBV19,12,CASSKQEKPQHF,TGTGCCAGTAGTAAGCAAGAGAAGCCCCAGCATTTT
.,TRBJ1-5,many,TRBV24-1,14,CATSDWVTNQPQHF,TGTGCCACCAGTGACTGGGTAACCAATCAGCCCCAGCATTTT
.,TRBJ1-5,.,TRBV12-3/TRBV12-4,16,CASSFDGKNSNQPQHF,TGTGCCAGCAGTTTCGACGGAAAGAATAGCAATCAGCCCCAGCATTTT
.,TRBJ2-7,many,TRBV20-1,12,CSAREQTHEQYF,TGCAGTGCTAGGGAACAGACACATGAGCAGTACTTC
TRBD1,TRBJ1-1,few,TRBV10-3,15,CASSAPRGHGTEAFF,TGTGCCAGCAGTGCACCCAGGGGGCATGGGACTGAAGCTTTCTTT
.,TRBJ1-4,.,TRBV7-2,14,CASSSRPQREKLFF,TGTGCCAGCAGTTCAAGACCTCAACGGGAAAAACTGTTTTTT
.,TRBJ2-7,once,TRBV12-3/TRBV12-4,13,CASSRLGVDEQYF,TGTGCCAGCAGTCGGTTAGGGGTGGACGAGCAGTACTTC
TRBD1,TRBJ1-3,.,TRBV10-3,14,CAIRRDRVGNTIYF,TGTGCCATCAGGAGGGACAGGGTAGGAAACACCATATATTTT
TRBD1,TRBJ1-4,many,TRBV2,14,CASQAGQGHEKLFF,TGTGCCAGCCAGGCGGGACAGGGTCATGAAAAACTGTTTTTT
TRBD2,TRBJ2-7,.,TRBV9,15,CASSHLAGRDGEQYF,TGTGCCAGCAGCCACTTGGCGGGGAGGGATGGCGAGCAGTACTTC
.,TRBJ1-2,.,TRBV9,13,CASSDTSGYGYTF,TGTGCCAGCAGCGACACCTCAGGGTATGGCTACACCTTC
.,TRBJ1-6,once,TRBV6-5,15,CASSDELGRGSPLHF,TGTGCCAGCAGTGACGAGCTGGGGAGGGGTTCACCCCTCCACTTT
.,TRBJ2-7,.,TRBV5-4,12,CASSLGPDEQYF,TGTGCCAGCAGCCTGGGACCCGACGAGCAGTACTTC
.,TRBJ1-1,many,TRBV11-2,16,CARTLGRKNQNTEAFF,TGTGCCAGGACTCTCGGCAGGAAGAACCAGAACACTGAAGCTTTCTTT
TRBD1,TRBJ2-7,.,TRBV10-3,16,CASSYPLDRGSYEQYF,TGTGCCAGCAGTTACCCCCTGGACAGGGGCTCCTACGAGCAGTACTTC
.,TRBJ2-5,.,TRBV2,15,CASSLMAGLGQPQYF,TGTGCCAGCAGTTTAATGGCTGGGTTAGGCCAGCCCCAGTACTTC
.,TRBJ2-7,.,TRBV14,13,CASSQWGRDEQYF,TGTGCCAGCAGCCAGTGGGGGAGAGACGAGCAGTACTTC
.,TRBJ2-7,.,TRBV7-6,15,CASSLAGDGGNEQYF,TGTGCCAGCAGCTTAGCTGGGGACGGAGGCAACGAGCAGTACTTC
.,TRBJ1-1,many,TRBV9,13,CASSEAMNTEAFF,TGTGCCAGCAGCGAGGCAATGAACACTGAAGCTTTCTTT
.,TRBJ1-5,many,TRBV19,15,CASSIRDDSNQPQHF,TGTGCCAGTAGTATCCGGGACGATAGCAATCAGCCCCAGCATTTT
.,TRBJ1-5,few,TRBV6-5,16,CASSYGGTHSNQPQHF,TGTGCCAGCAGCTACGGGGGCACACATAGCAATCAGCCCCAGCATTTT
TRBD1,TRBJ2-2,few,TRBV7-8,17,CASSKGQALGRTGELFF,TGTGCCAGCAGCAAGGGACAGGCCCTTGGTCGGACCGGGGAGCTGTTTTTT
.,TRBJ2-6,.,TRBV24-1,17,CATSDHRKISGANVLTF,TGTGCCACCAGTGACCATCGAAAGATCTCTGGGGCCAACGTCCTGACTTTC
TRBD1,TRBJ2-7,.,TRBV10-3,15,CAISSRGTGASEQYF,TGTGCCATCAGTTCCAGGGGAACAGGGGCGAGCGAGCAGTACTTC
.,TRBJ1-5,few,TRBV6-6,15,CASSSGTGGYQPQHF,TGTGCCAGCAGTTCCGGGACGGGAGGATATCAGCCCCAGCATTTT
.,TRBJ2-5,many,TRBV5-1,12,CASSLRQETQYF,TGTGCCAGCAGCCTGCGACAAGAGACCCAGTACTTC
TRBD1,TRBJ1-3,few,TRBV12-3/TRBV12-4,17,CASSPRTGLHSGNTIYF,TGTGCCAGCAGTCCCAGGACAGGCCTCCACTCTGGAAACACCATATATTTT
.,TRBJ1-4,.,TRBV15,15,CATSRDAWGHEKLFF,TGTGCCACCAGCAGAGATGCATGGGGACATGAAAAACTGTTTTTT
.,TRBJ1-1,few,TRBV12-3/TRBV12-4,17,CASSYSIARAADTEAFF,TGTGCCAGCAGTTACTCCATTGCGAGGGCGGCAGACACTGAAGCTTTCTTT
TRBD1,TRBJ2-7,many,TRBV10-3,13,CAISDRESYEQYF,TGTGCCATCAGCGACAGGGAATCCTACGAGCAGTACTTC
.,TRBJ2-5,few,TRBV7-9,14,CATSQSIKQETQYF,TGTGCCACATCTCAAAGCATAAAGCAAGAGACCCAGTACTTC
.,TRBJ1-6,.,TRBV20-1,13,CSPRGRGRSPLHF,TGCAGTCCCCGAGGCAGGGGACGTTCACCCCTCCACTTT
.,TRBJ2-2,many,TRBV10-3,17,CAIRNRDGATNTGELFF,TGTGCCATCAGAAACCGGGACGGAGCAACGAACACCGGGGAGCTGTTTTTT
TRBD2,TRBJ2-6,few,TRBV12-3/TRBV12-4,18,CASSPGGGGGSGANVLTF,TGTGCCAGCAGTCCCGGTGGGGGCGGGGGGTCTGGGGCCAACGTCCTGACTTTC
TRBD1,TRBJ2-2,.,TRBV10-2,15,CASSESGGNTGELFF,TGCGCCAGCAGTGAGTCAGGGGGCAACACCGGGGAGCTGTTTTTT
TRBD2,TRBJ2-6,few,TRBV10-3,12,CAISGGLAVLTF,TGTGCCATCAGTGGGGGACTAGCGGTCCTGACTTTC
TRBD2,TRBJ2-7,.,TRBV6-5,12,CATGGRPLEQYF,TGTGCCACGGGGGGGCGGCCCCTCGAGCAGTACTTC
TRBD1,TRBJ2-7,once,TRBV10-3,16,CTISDLELTGSYEQYF,TGTACCATCAGTGACCTTGAGCTGACAGGGTCCTACGAGCAGTACTTC
TRBD1,TRBJ2-2,.,TRBV7-2,14,CASEAAGGPGELFF,TGTGCCAGCGAGGCGGCAGGGGGCCCCGGGGAGCTGTTTTTT
.,TRBJ1-3,few,TRBV5-1,14,CASSLNPSGNTIYF,TGCGCCAGCAGCTTGAACCCATCTGGAAACACCATATATTTT
.,TRBJ1-1,.,TRBV24-1,11,CATRTFREAFF,TGTGCCACTAGAACCTTCAGGGAAGCTTTCTTT
TRBD1,TRBJ2-7,many,TRBV9,15,CASSVAGDSSYEQYF,TGTGCCAGCAGCGTAGCAGGGGACAGCTCCTACGAGCAGTACTTC
.,TRBJ1-1,.,TRBV7-3,15,CASSRDPGPKTEAFF,TGTGCCAGCAGCCGGGATCCGGGACCTAAGACTGAAGCTTTCTTT